One sample yielded the 30 T cell receptor beta chains listed below, sequenced in a study of blood T cell repertoires in COVID-19. Clones were read by immunoSEQ multiplex PCR, and TCRdb kept only the in-frame ones, dropping some. The data hold 65,000 to 70,000 clones, with 75% to 85% observed a single time. The source material was peripheral blood. These receptor sequences come from an older woman with acute or convalescent COVID-19.

The chain recombines TRBV5-1 with TRBJ2-1; a possible D gene is TRBD1 (6 bases). Trimming left V 6 bases short and J 1 base short, with 11 bases between. CDR1 is SGHRS, CDR2 YFSETQ, per germline. The CDR3 has 14 amino acids. CDR3 region: CASTQGLSYNEQFF. The CDR3 nucleotides read TGCGCCAGCACACAGGGTCTATCCTACAATGAGCAGTTCTTC.

The genes are TRBV7-6 and TRBJ1-6; 7 bases map to TRBD1. The ends lost 2 bases at V and 8 bases at J; junction bases unmatched: 3. The CDR3 consists of 14 residues. Germline V gene lookup returns CDR1 SGHVS and CDR2 FNYEAQ. The CDR3 DNA is TGTGCCAGCAGCTTAAGACAGGGAGATTCACCCCTCCACTTT. Translated, it gives CASSLRQGDSPLHF.

The genes are TRBV4-3 and TRBJ2-1, with 9 bases identical to TRBD2. Per the germline V gene, CDR1 is LGHNA and CDR2 is YSLEER. V shed 3 bases, J shed 5 bases, and the junction held 11 bases outside the gene matches. This CDR3 region has 17 residues. The CDR3 loop is CASSHFLTSGANNEQFF. In DNA, the CDR3 is TGCGCCAGCAGCCATTTCTTGACTAGCGGTGCCAACAATGAGCAGTTCTTC.

V usage is TRBV10-3 and J usage is TRBJ1-2, with 7 nucleotides matching TRBD1. The CDR3 has 15 amino acids. Germline CDR1 ENHRY, CDR2 SYGVKD. The junction had 12 bases not matched to a gene; V was cut back by 9 bases and J by 2 bases. The DNA for the CDR3 is TGTGCCATTCCGGGGGGGACAGACCAGAACTATGGCTACACCTTC. It is translated as CAIPGGTDQNYGYTF.

The chain is built from TRBV5-1 and TRBJ2-7, with 10 positions matching TRBD1. Germline CDR1 SGHRS, CDR2 YFSETQ. The CDR3 contains 14 residues. The V segment lost 3 bases and the J segment 5 bases; nucleotides outside the gene matches: 5. CDR3 DNA: TGCGCCAGCAGCTCGGGTGGGACAGGGGACGAGCAGTACTTC. Amino acids: CASSSGGTGDEQYF.

This sequence joins TRBV3-1 (or the pseudogene TRBV3-2) and TRBJ2-7; TRBD2 is a possible D gene (5 bases). Looked up from germline, CDR1 is LGHDT and CDR2 is YNNKEL (reference sequence). This CDR3 comprises 11 residues. V gave up 5 bases and J gave up 6 bases, with 8 bases separating them. The DNA for the CDR3 is TGTGCCAGCAGCTCTGGGAGCGAGCAGTACTTC. Translating it yields CASSSGSEQYF.

The V and J genes are TRBV19 and TRBJ1-3; the match to TRBD1 covers 10 bases. Germline CDR1 LNHDA, CDR2 SQIVND (reference sequence). V lost 8 bases and J lost 1; bases outside the gene matches: 8. The CDR3 sequence is 16 residues long. CDR3 bases: TGTGCCAGTCGGACGGGACAGGGGAGTTCTGGAAACACCATATATTTT. Translation gives CASRTGQGSSGNTIYF.

This chain joins TRBV7-8 and TRBJ1-2, with 7 bases that match TRBD1. Germline V gene data show CDR1 as SGHVS and CDR2 as FQNEAQ. The J segment lost 8 bases and the V segment lost 5 bases, leaving 14 bases of the junction unmatched. The length of the CDR3 is 15 residues. The CDR3 sequence: CASSPAWSGGRGYTF. The CDR3 DNA sequence: TGTGCCAGCAGCCCGGCCTGGTCAGGGGGTAGGGGCTACACCTTC.

The chain uses TRBV7-9 and TRBJ1-1; no reliable D call. Per germline, CDR1 SEHNR and CDR2 FQNEAQ (reference sequence). There are 13 residues in the CDR3. Trimming took off 1 base at V and 5 bases at J, with 8 bases between the two ends. The CDR3 nucleotides are TGTGCCAGCAGCTTAGAATTCCGGACTGAAGCTTTCTTT. Translation gives CASSLEFRTEAFF.

This clone was picked up a small number of times. The chain uses TRBV3-1 (or the pseudogene TRBV3-2) and TRBJ1-1; no clear D gene. This CDR3 has 13 residues. Trimming stripped 4 bases from V and 6 bases from J, with 12 bases between. Germline V gene data show CDR1 as LGHDT and CDR2 as YNNKEL (reference sequence). The CDR3 bases are TGTGCCAGCAGCCCCGGTAGGCGGGCTGAAGCTTTCTTT. Its translation: CASSPGRRAEAFF.

V and J are TRBV7-3 and TRBJ1-1, with 8 bases aligning to TRBD1. The V gene's germline CDR1 is SGHTA and CDR2 FQGTGA. V lost 4 bases and J lost 7; bases outside the gene matches: 8. The CDR3 covers 14 residues. CDR3 amino acids: CASSSTGARGEAFF. In nucleotides, the CDR3 is TGTGCCAGCAGCTCGACAGGGGCGAGGGGTGAAGCTTTCTTT. The full variable domain, in which reference TRBV7-3 and TRBJ1-1 provide the parts outside the CDR3, is GAGVSQTPSNKVTEKGKYVELRCDPISGHTALYWYRQSLGQGPEFLIYFQGTGAADDSGLPNDRFFAVRPEGSVSTLKIQRTERGDSAVYLCASSSTGARGEAFFGQGTRLTVV.

A few counts support this clone. V is TRBV5-1 and J is TRBJ1-1, with TRBD1 as a possible D gene (5 bases). V dropped 5 bases and J dropped 5 bases, with 16 bases sitting between them. Germline V gene data show CDR1 as SGHRS and CDR2 as YFSETQ. There are 14 residues in the CDR3. The CDR3 nucleotides are TGCGCCAGCAGTTCGCAGGGTGGGGGGACTGAAGCTTTCTTT. Its translation: CASSSQGGGTEAFF.

The CDR3 sequence is CASSLDPRGNEQFF. CDR3 coding DNA: TGTGCCAGCAGTTTAGACCCAAGGGGCAATGAGCAGTTCTTC. V gene TRBV27 combines with J gene TRBJ2-1; tentative D call: TRBD1 (5 bases). The CDR3 runs to 14 residues. Trimming left V 2 bases short and J 6 bases short, with 11 bases between. Germline CDR1 MNHEY, CDR2 SMNVEV (reference sequence).

This chain connects TRBV7-3 to TRBJ2-1; D is possibly TRBD2 (5 bases). Trimming stripped 3 bases from V and 0 bases from J, with 15 bases between. Germline CDR1 and CDR2: SGHTA and FQGTGA. The CDR3 spans 17 residues. The DNA of the CDR3 is TGTGCCAGCAGCTTCTCTAGTGGGAGATACTCCTACAATGAGCAGTTCTTC. It encodes CASSFSSGRYSYNEQFF.

The chain carries TRBV9 and TRBJ1-4, with 9 bases lining up with TRBD1. J lost 4 bases, V lost 4 bases, and 14 bases had no gene match. Germline values: CDR1 SGDLS, CDR2 YYNGEE. This CDR3 is 18 amino acids long. The CDR3 nucleotides read TGTGCCAGCAGCCCTACAGGGGGCTCTTTCTTCGGTAATGAAAAACTGTTTTTT. Translating it yields CASSPTGGSFFGNEKLFF. Looking up the rest from reference TRBV9 and TRBJ1-4 gives the full variable domain: DSGVTQTPKHLITATGQRVTLRCSPRSGDLSVYWYQQSLDQGLQFLIQYYNGEERAKGNILERFSAQQFPDLHSELNLSSLELGDSALYFCASSPTGGSFFGNEKLFFGSGTQLSVL.

The V and J genes are TRBV5-1 and TRBJ2-2; 10 bases are shared with TRBD1. Germline V gives CDR1 SGHRS, CDR2 YFSETQ. The CDR3 sequence is 15 residues long. With V trimmed by 5 bases and J by 4 bases, 5 bases remained unmatched. CDR3 DNA sequence: TGCGCCAGCAGAACTGGGACAGGGGCCACCGGGGAGCTGTTTTTT. Its protein is CASRTGTGATGELFF.

The chain joins TRBV2 to TRBJ1-5; D gene ambiguous. The CDR3 runs 14 residues. Germline lookup yields CDR1 SNHLY and CDR2 FYNNEI. Between the trimmed V and J ends, which lost 6 bases and 1 base, there was a span of 10 bases. The CDR3 DNA reads TGTGCCAGCAGGACAAGGCCGAGCAATCAGCCCCAGCATTTT. It translates to CASRTRPSNQPQHF.

V gene TRBV29-1 combines with J gene TRBJ1-2, with 7 bases lining up with TRBD1. Losses at the gene ends were 7 bases for V and 7 bases for J; bases not matched to a gene: 9. This CDR3 spans 12 amino acids. The germline V gene has CDR1 SQVTM and CDR2 ANQGSEA. The CDR3, as DNA: TGCAGCGGGGACAGTGGGGGCTCTGGCTACACCTTC. This sequence encodes CSGDSGGSGYTF.

This clone was counted a few times. The rearrangement uses TRBV13 and TRBJ2-7; 9 bases agree with TRBD2. CDR1 is PRHDT, CDR2 FYEKMQ, per germline (reference sequence). This CDR3 has 16 residues. V gave up 0 bases and J gave up 2 bases; unmatched junction bases: 5. The CDR3, as DNA: TGTGCCAGCAGCTTAGGGGCGGGGGGGCTCACCTACGAGCAGTACTTC. This gives the protein CASSLGAGGLTYEQYF.

The V gene is TRBV4-1, the J gene TRBJ1-2; 8 bases line up with TRBD1. Looked up from germline, CDR1 is MGHRA and CDR2 is YSYEKL. Trimming at V came to 7 bases and at J to 4 bases, leaving 11 bases not matched to a gene. The CDR3 length is 15 residues. CDR3 amino acids: CASTLGQGMSYGYTF. The CDR3, as DNA: TGCGCCAGCACCTTAGGACAGGGAATGAGCTATGGCTACACCTTC.

This rearrangement joins TRBV6-5 to TRBJ1-3; TRBD1 might be the D (6 bases). The germline V and J ends were trimmed by 7 bases and 2 bases, with 9 bases remaining between them. Germline lookup yields CDR1 MNHEY and CDR2 SVGAGI. The CDR3 loop spans 13 amino acids. CDR3 nucleotides: TGTGCCAGCACCAGGACAGCTGGAAACACCATATATTTT. It is translated as CASTRTAGNTIYF.

The chain couples TRBV27 to TRBJ2-7; weak D call: TRBD1 (6 bases). V lost 2 bases, J lost 2 bases, and 10 bases lay in between. Germline-derived CDR1 and CDR2 are MNHEY and SMNVEV (reference sequence). The CDR3 runs to 14 residues. In DNA form, the CDR3 reads TGTGCCAGCAGTTTACAGGGGACCACCTACGAGCAGTACTTC. Amino acid sequence: CASSLQGTTYEQYF.

The chain combines TRBV3-1 (or the pseudogene TRBV3-2) with TRBJ1-5; D is perhaps TRBD1 (5 bases). The V and J ends lost 1 base and 6 bases respectively, with 13 bases between them. The CDR3 runs to 15 residues. The V gene's germline CDR1 is LGHDT and CDR2 YNNKEL (reference sequence). DNA for the CDR3: TGTGCCAGCAGCCAAGGGGGGGGAGTGGGTCAGCCCCAGCATTTT. Amino acid sequence: CASSQGGGVGQPQHF.

The rearrangement joins TRBV19 to TRBJ1-3; the D is unclear. Germline assignment: CDR1 LNHDA and CDR2 SQIVND (reference sequence). Trimming cost V 7 bases and J 2 bases, with 6 bases left between them. CDR3 length: 12 residues. CDR3: CASMRAGNTIYF. The CDR3 DNA reads as TGTGCCAGTATGCGGGCTGGAAACACCATATATTTT. Filled out from reference TRBV19 and TRBJ1-3, the complete variable domain reads DGGITQSPKYLFRKEGQNVTLSCEQNLNHDAMYWYRQDPGQGLRLIYYSQIVNDFQKGDIAEGYSVSREKKESFPLTVTSAQKNPTAFYLCASMRAGNTIYFGEGSWLTVV.

This clone has only a few counts. The genes are TRBV5-1 and TRBJ1-5; a possible D gene is TRBD1 (5 bases). Trimming removed 0 bases from V and 5 bases from J, with 9 bases in between. CDR1 and CDR2 (germline): SGHRS, YFSETQ. The CDR3 is 14 residues long. This CDR3 is CASSLAGSHQPQHF. CDR3 DNA sequence: TGCGCCAGCAGCTTGGCAGGGTCCCATCAGCCCCAGCATTTT.

A word on this clone: Other DNA sequences of this sample code for an identical CDR3. The genes are TRBV11-2 and TRBJ1-6; 7 nucleotides align to TRBD1. The length of the CDR3 is 14 residues. Germline-derived CDR1 and CDR2 are SGHAT and FQNNGV. J was trimmed by 7 bases and V by 5 bases; bases with no gene match: 5. CDR3 sequence (DNA): TGTGCCAGCAGCCTTAGACAGGGAAATTCACCCCTCCACTTT. This encodes CASSLRQGNSPLHF.

This clone was detected only a few times. V gene TRBV5-1 combines with J gene TRBJ2-3, with TRBD2 identical over 12 bases. The CDR3 runs 17 residues. Trimming removed 2 bases from V and 4 bases from J; junction bases left unmatched: 8. Germline CDR1 reads SGHRS; CDR2 reads YFSETQ. The CDR3 DNA sequence: TGCGCCAGCAGCTTCCCCCGGACTAGCGGGGATCCAGATACGCAGTATTTT. It codes for CASSFPRTSGDPDTQYF.

Relative to its sample, this clone is medium-sized. This sample also contains other DNA sequences that code for the same CDR3. The V gene is TRBV19, the J gene TRBJ2-3; 9 bases map to TRBD1. After removal of 6 bases from V and 3 bases from J, the junction contained 4 bases not matched to a gene. The CDR3 spans 14 residues. The germline CDR1 and CDR2 sequences are LNHDA and SQIVND (reference sequence). The CDR3 sequence is CASRTTGGTDTQYF. The CDR3 DNA reads TGTGCCAGTAGGACGACAGGGGGGACAGATACGCAGTATTTT.

The chain links TRBV12-3 or TRBV12-4 to TRBJ1-5; D not certain. The CDR3 extends over 12 amino acids. The V and J ends lost 7 bases and 6 bases respectively, with 10 bases between them. This chain's CDR3 is CASTEGGQPQHF. CDR3 coding DNA: TGTGCCAGCACCGAGGGTGGTCAGCCCCAGCATTTT.

J is TRBJ1-3 and V is TRBV5-5, with 8 bases fitting TRBD1. The CDR3 has 15 amino acids. CDR1 SGHKS and CDR2 YYEKEE come from the germline V gene (reference sequence). V was clipped by 5 bases and J by 2 bases; unmatched bases: 6. This chain's CDR3 is CASRQGGAPGNTIYF. The CDR3 DNA is TGTGCCAGCAGACAGGGGGGAGCCCCTGGAAACACCATATATTTT.